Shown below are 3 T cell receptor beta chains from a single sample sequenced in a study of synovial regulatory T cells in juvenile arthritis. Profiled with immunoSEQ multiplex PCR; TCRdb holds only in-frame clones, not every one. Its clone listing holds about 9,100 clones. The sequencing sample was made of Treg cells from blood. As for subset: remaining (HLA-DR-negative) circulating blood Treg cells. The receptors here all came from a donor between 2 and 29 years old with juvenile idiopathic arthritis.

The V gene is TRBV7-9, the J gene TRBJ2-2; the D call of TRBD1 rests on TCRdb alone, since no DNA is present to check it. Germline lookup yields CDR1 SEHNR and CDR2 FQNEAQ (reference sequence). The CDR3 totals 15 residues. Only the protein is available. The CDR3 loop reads CASSRRTARGGELFF.

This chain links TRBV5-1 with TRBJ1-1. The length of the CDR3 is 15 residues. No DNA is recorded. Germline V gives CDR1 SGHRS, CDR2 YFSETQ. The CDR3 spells CASTSVGGKDTEAFF.

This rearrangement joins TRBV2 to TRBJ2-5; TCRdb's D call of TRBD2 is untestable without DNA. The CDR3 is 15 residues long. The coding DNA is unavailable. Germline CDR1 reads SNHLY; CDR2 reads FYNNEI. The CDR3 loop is CAGRPGLATQGTQYF.